The 2 T cell receptor beta chains given below trace back to one sample, sequenced in a study of beta chain features in type 1 diabetes. The authors reverse transcribed all of the isolated RNA, so sequencing captured expressed TCRB transcripts. Repertoires were generated with immunoSEQ multiplex PCR, while TCRdb's copy carries only in-frame clones and drops some. The table has about 230,000 clones, more than 9% seen once; the top ten hold 0.03% to 0.035%. The specimen sequenced was naive CD4+ T cells from blood. These TCRs come from a woman between 18 and 29 years old in good health.

This clone showed up just a few times. V and J are TRBV7-9 and TRBJ2-1, with D possibly TRBD1 on 6 matching bases. CDR1 and CDR2 (germline): SEHNR, FQNEAQ (reference sequence). CDR3 length: 12 residues. Trimming cost V 9 bases and J 3 bases, with 9 bases left between them. CDR3: CARVTGYNEQFF. The CDR3 bases are TGTGCCAGGGTGACAGGCTACAATGAGCAGTTCTTC. Complete variable domain (other parts from reference TRBV7-9 and TRBJ2-1): DTGVSQNPRHKITKRGQNVTFRCDPISEHNRLYWYRQTLGQGPEFLTYFQNEAQLEKSRLLSDRFSAERPKGSFSTLEIQRTEQGDSAMYLCARVTGYNEQFFGPGTRLTVL.

The CDR3: CASSYAGGQGQPQHF. In DNA, the CDR3 is TGTGCCAGCAGTTACGCAGGGGGGCAAGGTCAGCCCCAGCATTTT. The chain uses TRBV6-5 and TRBJ1-5, with TRBD1 matching over 7 bases. Germline V CDR1 and CDR2: MNHEY, SVGAGI. After removal of 2 bases from V and 6 bases from J, the junction contained 7 bases not matched to a gene. The CDR3 has 15 residues.